The following is a TCR beta chain sequence with its context. The antigen it binds to is not known. No base quality values were provided; no much bigger clone lies one nucleotide off. PBMCs were isolated by Ficoll-Paque density gradient centrifugation. This sample was sequenced with an Illumina NovaSeq 6000. TCRalpha and TCRbeta cDNA libraries were constructed by 5'RACE with constant-segment primers, with sample barcodes and unique molecular identifiers being introduced. RNA was extracted from every sample with Trizol reagent. Library amplification was performed in two PCR steps, and a second sample barcode and Illumina TruSeq adapters were introduced in the second step. The libraries were sequenced on an Illumina NovaSeq using 2 x 150 bp paired-end reads. Regarding the original processing steps: The reads were demultiplexed and collapsed into UMI-guided consensus sequences using migec v1.2.7. With mixcr v2.1.11, UMI consensuses were aligned to TRA and TRB V and J templates and assembled into clonotypes. Expanded or contracted clonotypes were those called significant by both edgeR and NoisET, with noise models trained on biological replicates. edgeR calls used a false discovery rate-adjusted p below 0.01 and a log2 fold-change threshold of 1. As an exploratory analysis of dynamics, max-normalized trajectories of the 1000 most abundant clonotypes were examined by PCA with hierarchical clustering. Separately sequenced CD4+ and CD8+ repertoires were used to assign the CD4 or CD8 phenotype of responding clones. The public reads were run again by TCRdb, first through fastp at Q25 and then through MiXCR, and only productive beta chains were kept. Records with the same CDR3 protein are collapsed into one entry carrying the most frequent genes and DNA. The V and J calls follow TCRdb's processing rather than the paper's. This sample lists 300,000 to 350,000 distinct CDR3 sequences; 10% to 15% were detected once. The ten largest make up 20% to 25% of the sample.

This sample was included in a study of T-cell memory formation after mild COVID-19 (dated by TCRdb to the early 2020s). General notes on the study: Most TCR sequence clusters were specific to one of the two donors. T-cell clones expanding and contracting after mild COVID-19 in a couple of donors were tracked by longitudinal TCRalpha and TCRbeta repertoire sequencing. Two young, previously healthy adult volunteers made up the cohort, one male and one female.

What the authors observed across the whole study: The second-wave clones that peaked on day 37 were not confirmed to be SARS-CoV-2 specific. Contracting CD4+ clones turned up mainly in the CM and EM memory subsets, whereas EMRA was where CD8+ clones were enriched. Some responding clones were found in pre-infection memory, which suggests that pre-existing cross-reactive memory T cells took part in the SARS-CoV-2 response. Clones contracting from day 15 to 85 had balanced CD4/CD8 phenotypes, while a second wave expanding from day 15 to 37 was biased towards CD4+. Only a couple of mild cases were covered in the study, and larger cohorts including severe cases with pre-infection samples were considered necessary.

Via the germline V gene (reference sequence), CDR1 is MNHEY and CDR2 SMNVEV. Measured from the cysteine to the phenylalanine, the CDR3 is 14 residues long. Of the read, only the CDR3 DNA is kept; its 42 bases are in frame from base 1. V and J are truncated by 2 bases and 9 bases respectively, leaving an intervening sequence of 11 bases. The sample was PBMCs or a T cell subset sorted from them (not recorded which). This receptor was identified in a man aged 18 to 29 who had mild COVID-19 (a few samples of this study predate the infection). The sample titles of this study are shuffled in the database, so cell type and time point are left out; the donor was told from shared clones. In this chain, TRBV27 is recombined with TRBJ1-6; 5 matching bases give a weak D call of TRBD1. CDR3 sequence: CASSLGGVISPLHF. The nucleotide sequence is given as TGTGCCAGCAGTTTAGGGGGGGTGATTTCACCCCTCCACTTT.